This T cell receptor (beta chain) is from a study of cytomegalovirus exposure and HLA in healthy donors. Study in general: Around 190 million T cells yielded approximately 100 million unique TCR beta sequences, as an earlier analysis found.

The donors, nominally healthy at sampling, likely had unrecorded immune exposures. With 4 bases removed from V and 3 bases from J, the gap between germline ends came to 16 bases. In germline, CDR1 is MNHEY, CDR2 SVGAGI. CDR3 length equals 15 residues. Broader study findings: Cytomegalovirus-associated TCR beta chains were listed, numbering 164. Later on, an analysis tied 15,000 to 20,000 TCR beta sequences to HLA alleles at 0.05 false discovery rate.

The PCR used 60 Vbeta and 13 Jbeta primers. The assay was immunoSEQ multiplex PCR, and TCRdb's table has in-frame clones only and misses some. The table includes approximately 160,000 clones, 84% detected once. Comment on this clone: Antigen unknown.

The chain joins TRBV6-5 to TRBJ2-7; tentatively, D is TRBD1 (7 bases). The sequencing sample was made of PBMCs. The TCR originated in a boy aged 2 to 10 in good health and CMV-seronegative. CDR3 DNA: TGTGCCAGCAGTTTCGGGGGACAGCACCACTACGAGCAGTACTTC. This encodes CASSFGGQHHYEQYF.